What follows are 18 T cell receptor beta chains derived from one specimen sequenced in a study of blood T cell repertoires in COVID-19. Clones were read by immunoSEQ multiplex PCR, and TCRdb kept only the in-frame ones, dropping some. Of fewer than 70,000 clones listed, over 75% are singletons. What was sequenced was peripheral blood. The receptors come from a man aged 45-65 years with acute or convalescent COVID-19.

The chain employs TRBV9 and TRBJ2-1; 7 bases line up with TRBD2. Germline-derived CDR1 and CDR2 are SGDLS and YYNGEE. V trimming: 6 bases; J trimming: 6 bases; junction bases outside the gene matches: 12. The CDR3 spans 15 residues. The CDR3 nucleotides are TGTGCCAGCACCCCCCTAAGCGGGGAGGTCAATGAGCAGTTCTTC. It yields the protein CASTPLSGEVNEQFF.

This chain links TRBV11-1 with TRBJ2-7; 7 bases fit TRBD1. The germline gives CDR1 SGHAT, CDR2 FQDESV (reference sequence). The CDR3 is 15 residues long. With V trimmed by 5 bases and J by 6 bases, 13 bases remained unmatched. CDR3: CASSANRGAGPEQYF. Here the CDR3 DNA reads TGTGCCAGCAGCGCGAACAGGGGTGCGGGTCCCGAGCAGTACTTC.

This chain uses TRBV2 with TRBJ1-5, with TRBD1 as a possible D gene (5 bases). Germline values: CDR1 SNHLY, CDR2 FYNNEI. There are 16 residues in the CDR3. Trimming cost V 0 bases and J 3 bases, with 12 bases left between them. CDR3 residues: CASSEAGGLSNQPQHF. In nucleotides, the CDR3 is TGTGCCAGCAGTGAAGCGGGGGGGTTGTCCAATCAGCCCCAGCATTTT.

The rearrangement uses TRBV5-6 and TRBJ2-1; TRBD1 is a possible D gene (5 bases). There are 14 residues in the CDR3. Deletions cut 4 bases from V and 10 bases from J, with 18 bases between. CDR1 is SGHDT and CDR2 is YYEEEE in the germline V gene. The CDR3 here is CASSPTPRSGEQFF. DNA of the CDR3: TGTGCCAGCAGCCCGACCCCAAGATCAGGGGAGCAGTTCTTC.

This clone was detected once. The chain uses TRBV9 and TRBJ2-1, with a tentative D call TRBD2 (6 bases). V lost 2 bases to trimming and J lost 6 bases, with 12 bases between them. Germline CDR1 SGDLS, CDR2 YYNGEE. CDR3 length equals 14 residues. The CDR3 loop is CASSVSGTSNEQFF. The CDR3 coding sequence is TGTGCCAGCAGCGTTTCCGGGACTTCCAATGAGCAGTTCTTC.

Only one count was recorded for this clone. This chain uses TRBV6-6 with TRBJ2-1, with D hard to call. The CDR3 totals 13 residues. Trimming left V 2 bases short and J 8 bases short, with 10 bases between. Germline loops: CDR1 MNHNY, CDR2 SVGAGI (reference sequence). The CDR3 DNA reads as TGTGCCAGCAGTTACCTCTCAGGCGATGAGCAGTTCTTC. This gives the protein CASSYLSGDEQFF.

CDR3 sequence reads: CASSYRGRGTGELFF. In DNA form, the CDR3 reads TGTGCCAGCAGCTACAGAGGGCGAGGCACCGGGGAGCTGTTTTTT. This chain uses TRBV5-4 with TRBJ2-2; a possible D gene is TRBD2 (5 bases). This CDR3 contains 15 residues. V was trimmed by 3 bases and J by 4 bases, leaving 13 bases between them. Per the germline V gene, CDR1 is SGHNT and CDR2 is YYREEE (reference sequence).

The gene calls are TRBV6-5 and TRBJ1-2; tentatively, D is TRBD1 (5 bases). This CDR3 comprises 16 residues. Looked up from germline, CDR1 is MNHEY and CDR2 is SVGAGI. V was cut by 0 bases and J by 1 base, with 12 bases left in between. The CDR3 bases are TGTGCCAGCAGTTACTCCCGACAGAACCTTAACTATGGCTACACCTTC. The encoded protein is CASSYSRQNLNYGYTF.

The chain uses TRBV21-1 and TRBJ1-6; TRBD1, the table's D call, lacks a check against the DNA. TRBV21-1 is shown as a pseudogene. The CDR3 consists of 17 residues. The DNA of the CDR3 is TGTGCCAGCAGCAAGGTGGGACAGGGGTTTTGTAATTCACCCCTCCACTTT. The encoded protein is CASSKVGQGFCNSPLHF.

The gene calls are TRBV5-6 and TRBJ2-1, with 8 bases that match TRBD1. J was trimmed by 4 bases and V by 0 bases; bases with no gene match: 6. The CDR3 runs to 16 residues. Germline V gene lookup returns CDR1 SGHDT and CDR2 YYEEEE. The CDR3 spells CASSLEQGAHYNEQFF. In DNA, the CDR3 is TGTGCCAGCAGCTTGGAGCAGGGGGCTCATTACAATGAGCAGTTCTTC.

The V and J genes are TRBV2 and TRBJ1-3; possibly TRBD1 for D (5 bases). Germline CDR1 reads SNHLY; CDR2 reads FYNNEI. Trimming left V 6 bases short and J 0 bases short, with 12 bases between. CDR3 length equals 15 residues. In DNA, the CDR3 is TGTGCCAGCAGCATTGACAGTAGCTCTGGAAACACCATATATTTT. Translated: CASSIDSSSGNTIYF.

The DNA of the CDR3 is TGTGCCAGTAGTATGAGGTGGGGCGAGTCCAAAAACATTCAGTACTTC. It is translated as CASSMRWGESKNIQYF. V is TRBV19 and J is TRBJ2-4, with D possibly TRBD1 on 5 matching bases. There are 16 residues in the CDR3. The V gene's germline CDR1 is LNHDA and CDR2 SQIVND (reference sequence). V lost 3 bases to trimming and J lost 2 bases, with 14 bases between them.

The chain combines TRBV4-1 with TRBJ1-1; D is perhaps TRBD1 (5 bases). This CDR3 contains 14 residues. Per the germline V gene, CDR1 is MGHRA and CDR2 is YSYEKL. Trimming removed 5 bases at V and 4 bases at J, with 14 bases between. This chain's CDR3 is CASSGPLRATEAFF. The CDR3 DNA reads TGCGCCAGCAGCGGGCCCCTCAGGGCCACTGAAGCTTTCTTT.

V usage is TRBV18 and J usage is TRBJ2-5; TRBD2 matches at 13 bases. Germline-derived CDR1 and CDR2 are KGHSH and LQKENI. With 2 bases clipped from V and 5 bases from J, the junction kept 5 bases outside the gene matches. There are 16 residues in the CDR3. CDR3 protein: CASSPRTSGGEETQYF. CDR3 DNA: TGTGCCAGCTCACCAAGGACTAGCGGGGGTGAGGAGACCCAGTACTTC.

The chain has TRBV3-1 (or the pseudogene TRBV3-2) and TRBJ2-1; 9 bases match TRBD1. There are 13 residues in the CDR3. Losses at the gene ends were 8 bases for V and 8 bases for J; bases not matched to a gene: 7. The germline CDR1 and CDR2 sequences are LGHDT and YNNKEL (reference sequence). CDR3 nucleotide sequence: TGTGCCAGCGGCCGGGACAGGGACGATGAGCAGTTCTTC. This gives the protein CASGRDRDDEQFF.

The chain uses TRBV7-9 and TRBJ1-2; TRBD1 matches at 11 bases. Germline CDR1 is SEHNR and CDR2 is FQNEAQ (reference sequence). Germline trimming cut 5 bases from V and 7 bases from J; bases unmatched to any gene: 9. The CDR3 length is 15 residues. The CDR3: CASSPRGQGATGYTF. The CDR3 region has the DNA TGTGCCAGCAGCCCGAGAGGACAGGGGGCAACTGGCTACACCTTC.

This sequence joins TRBV30 and TRBJ1-3; weak D call: TRBD1 (5 bases). Germline lookup yields CDR1 GTSNPN and CDR2 SVGIG (reference sequence). Trimming took 4 bases from V and 1 from J, leaving 11 bases between them. The CDR3 runs to 14 residues. CDR3 sequence: CAWMQGRSGNTIYF. The CDR3 DNA is TGTGCCTGGATGCAGGGTCGATCTGGAAACACCATATATTTT. The full variable domain, rest sourced from reference TRBV30 and TRBJ1-3, is SQTIHQWPATLVQPVGSPLSLECTVEGTSNPNLYWYRQAAGRGLQLLFYSVGIGQISSEVPQNLSASRPQDRQFILSSKKLLLSDSGFYLCAWMQGRSGNTIYFGEGSWLTVV.

The chain combines TRBV9 with TRBJ2-2, with 11 bases that match TRBD2. Unmatched junction bases numbered 10, after V lost 2 bases and J lost 4 bases. Germline V CDR1 and CDR2: SGDLS, YYNGEE. This CDR3 spans 18 amino acids. The CDR3 sequence: CASSVGFSGGAGTGELFF. CDR3 coding DNA: TGTGCCAGCAGCGTTGGGTTTAGCGGGGGGGCAGGCACCGGGGAGCTGTTTTTT.